These T cell receptor beta chains were read from a single sample in a study of T cell responses to AZD1222 COVID-19 vaccine. Generated by immunoSEQ multiplex PCR, the TCRdb table keeps only in-frame clones and is missing some. The sample consists of under 150,000 clones, approximately 94% of them appearing once. This material consisted of peripheral blood, taken on day 0 of AZD1222 vaccination. The source of these receptors is an adult in good health. Each CDR3 is given with its conserved first and last residue. The D gene is left open where the match is weak. Some rows mark clone size as missing; the rest say once, few, many or name a class of expanded clone.

TRBJ1-2,TRBD1,.,TRBV5-4,CASSRPGTDYGYTF,TGTGCCAGCAGCCGACCTGGGACAGACTATGGCTACACCTTC
TRBJ1-1,TRBD1,once,TRBV6-6,CASSVGQGFEAFF,TGTGCCAGCAGCGTGGGACAGGGCTTTGAAGCTTTCTTT
TRBJ2-3,.,.,TRBV5-5,CASSLATGPDTQYF,TGTGCCAGCAGCTTGGCCACAGGACCAGATACGCAGTATTTT
TRBJ1-1,.,.,TRBV12-3/TRBV12-4,CASSGGGNTEAFF,TGTGCCAGCAGTGGGGGGGGGAACACTGAAGCTTTCTTT
TRBJ2-2,TRBD1,.,TRBV5-6,CASSLGQGGTGELFF,TGTGCCAGCAGCCTGGGACAGGGGGGCACCGGGGAGCTGTTTTTT
TRBJ1-1,TRBD1,.,TRBV12-3/TRBV12-4,CASRGTGGRAFF,TGTGCCAGCAGAGGGACAGGGGGCAGAGCTTTCTTT
TRBJ2-5,TRBD2,.,TRBV7-9,CASSPVLAGVLETQYF,TGTGCCAGCAGCCCCGTACTAGCGGGAGTATTAGAGACCCAGTACTTC
TRBJ1-5,.,.,TRBV28,CATSLGEPQHF,TGTGCCACCTCCCTTGGGGAGCCCCAGCATTTT
TRBJ2-1,.,once,TRBV19,CASMKSGRGTGIYNEQFF,TGTGCCAGTATGAAGAGCGGGAGAGGGACAGGGATCTACAATGAGCAGTTCTTC
TRBJ2-7,TRBD2,.,TRBV6-5,CASSSGGLAYHEQYF,TGTGCCAGCAGTTCCGGAGGACTAGCTTACCACGAGCAGTACTTC
TRBJ1-2,.,.,TRBV15,CATSSVPAPHRGGYTF,TGTGCCACCAGCAGTGTCCCGGCCCCTCATCGGGGTGGCTACACCTTC
TRBJ2-5,TRBD2,.,TRBV5-4,CASSWGGGQETQYF,TGTGCCAGCAGCTGGGGGGGAGGGCAAGAGACCCAGTACTTC
TRBJ2-3,.,.,TRBV5-1,CASSLAGRLLFTQYF,TGCGCCAGCAGCTTGGCGGGCAGGCTCCTGTTCACGCAGTATTTT
TRBJ2-2,.,.,TRBV28,CASSPGGTLELFF,TGTGCCAGCAGCCCAGGTGGAACCCTGGAGCTGTTTTTT
TRBJ1-2,.,.,TRBV3-1/TRBV3-2,CASSQDWGARYGYTF,TGTGCCAGCAGCCAAGATTGGGGGGCCAGATATGGCTACACCTTC
TRBJ2-5,TRBD2,.,TRBV5-4,CASSGASGIRETQYF,TGTGCCAGCAGCGGGGCTAGCGGGATCCGGGAGACCCAGTACTTC
TRBJ1-1,.,.,TRBV7-9,CASSLGDGEAFF,TGTGCCAGCAGCTTAGGAGACGGTGAAGCTTTCTTT
TRBJ1-5,.,once,TRBV11-2,CASSLASDQPQHF,TGTGCCAGCAGCTTAGCCTCGGATCAGCCCCAGCATTTT
TRBJ2-1,.,.,TRBV2,CASSEQGSYNEQFF,TGTGCCAGCAGTGAGCAGGGCTCCTACAATGAGCAGTTCTTC
TRBJ1-6,TRBD1,.,TRBV6-5,CASSPPGQGNSPLHF,TGTGCCAGCAGTCCCCCGGGACAGGGTAATTCACCCCTCCACTTT
TRBJ1-2,TRBD1,.,TRBV28,CAGSEPGQPGYTF,TGTGCCGGTTCTGAACCGGGACAGCCTGGCTACACCTTC
TRBJ1-6,.,.,TRBV28,CASSPITGDRNSPLHF,TGTGCCAGCAGTCCAATTACCGGGGACCGTAATTCACCCCTCCACTTT
TRBJ2-3,.,once,TRBV2,CARGDPQFDTQYF,TGTGCCAGGGGGGACCCACAGTTCGATACGCAGTATTTT
TRBJ1-3,.,.,TRBV13,CASSLGSAYSGNTIYF,TGTGCCAGCAGCTTAGGGTCCGCATACTCTGGAAACACCATATATTTT
TRBJ1-2,.,.,TRBV7-9,CASSLKGDGYTF,TGTGCCAGCAGCTTAAAAGGGGATGGCTACACCTTC
TRBJ1-2,.,.,TRBV4-1,CASSQFTLGNYGYTF,TGCGCCAGCAGCCAATTTACTCTCGGGAACTATGGCTACACCTTC
TRBJ1-2,.,.,TRBV10-3,CAISKRKDYGYTF,TGTGCCATCAGCAAGAGGAAGGACTATGGCTACACCTTC
TRBJ1-1,.,.,TRBV19,CASSRQLNTEAFF,TGTGCCAGTAGTAGACAGCTAAACACTGAAGCTTTCTTT
TRBJ2-7,TRBD1,.,TRBV7-2,CASSFQGAYEQYF,TGTGCCAGCAGCTTTCAGGGGGCCTACGAGCAGTACTTC
TRBJ1-3,TRBD1,.,TRBV5-1,CASSWGQGAAGNTIYF,TGCGCCAGCAGCTGGGGACAGGGGGCCGCTGGAAACACCATATATTTT
TRBJ1-5,.,.,TRBV28,CASSPGGRGNQPQHF,TGTGCCAGCAGCCCCGGGGGGAGAGGCAATCAGCCCCAGCATTTT
TRBJ2-1,.,.,TRBV12-3/TRBV12-4,CASRAEYNEQFF,TGTGCCAGCAGGGCTGAATACAATGAGCAGTTCTTC
TRBJ2-7,.,once,TRBV19,CASSMRASFYEQYF,TGTGCCAGTAGTATGAGGGCCTCATTCTACGAGCAGTACTTC
TRBJ1-2,.,.,TRBV28,CASSLGGGYGYTF,TGTGCCAGCAGTTTAGGGGGTGGCTATGGCTACACCTTC
TRBJ2-7,.,.,TRBV4-2,CASSQVAGPTEQYF,TGTGCCAGCAGCCAAGTTGCGGGACCCACCGAGCAGTACTTC
TRBJ1-6,.,.,TRBV11-3,CACGGGRESPLHF,TGTGCTTGTGGGGGGGGCCGGGAGTCACCCCTCCACTTT
TRBJ1-2,.,.,TRBV7-9,CASSGGTSGPNYGYTF,TGTGCCAGCAGCGGGGGCACCTCGGGGCCAAACTATGGCTACACCTTC
TRBJ1-3,.,.,TRBV4-1,CASSQGGTGGNTIYF,TGCGCCAGCAGCCAGGGGGGCACAGGGGGAAACACCATATATTTT
TRBJ2-3,.,.,TRBV4-1,CASSPLVGLDRQYF,TGCGCCAGCAGTCCCCTGGTGGGCTTAGATAGGCAGTATTTT
TRBJ1-2,.,.,TRBV2,CASTPTTRRFYGYTF,TGTGCCAGCACACCCACTACTAGGCGCTTCTATGGCTACACCTTC
TRBJ1-3,.,.,TRBV15,CATSRGLPSSGNTIYF,TGTGCCACCAGCAGGGGACTGCCGAGCTCTGGAAACACCATATATTTT
TRBJ1-3,TRBD1,.,TRBV9,CASSNTGGRNTIYF,TGTGCCAGCAGTAACACAGGGGGACGAAACACCATATATTTT
TRBJ1-5,.,.,TRBV28,CASSFGRAGNQPQHF,TGTGCCAGCAGTTTTGGCAGGGCGGGCAATCAGCCCCAGCATTTT
TRBJ1-2,.,.,TRBV11-3,CASSLGGYTF,TGTGCCAGCAGCTTAGGAGGCTACACCTTC
TRBJ1-2,.,.,TRBV29-1,CSVERADGYTF,TGCAGCGTTGAAAGGGCGGATGGCTACACCTTC
TRBJ2-7,.,.,TRBV28,CASSPREHKSEQYF,TGTGCCAGCAGTCCCCGGGAACATAAGAGCGAGCAGTACTTC
TRBJ1-6,.,.,TRBV19,CASSIDRNNSPLHF,TGTGCCAGTAGTATCGACAGAAATAATTCACCCCTCCACTTT
TRBJ2-1,.,.,TRBV28,CASNPETYNEQFF,TGTGCCAGCAACCCCGAAACCTACAATGAGCAGTTCTTC
TRBJ1-3,.,.,TRBV7-9,CASSLSRVGNTIYF,TGTGCCAGCAGTTTATCCAGGGTTGGAAACACCATATATTTT
TRBJ2-7,TRBD1,.,TRBV6-5,CASRPRQGTYEQYF,TGTGCCAGCAGGCCTAGACAGGGCACCTACGAGCAGTACTTC
TRBJ1-1,.,.,TRBV28,CASSLSWTEPMNTEAFF,TGTGCCAGCAGTTTATCATGGACAGAACCCATGAACACTGAAGCTTTCTTT
TRBJ2-7,TRBD1,.,TRBV2,CASSGEGQGDYEQYF,TGTGCCAGCAGTGGAGAGGGACAGGGGGATTACGAGCAGTACTTC